A selection of T cell receptor beta chains follows, all from one sample in a study of cytomegalovirus exposure and HLA in healthy donors. The data were produced by immunoSEQ multiplex PCR, yet TCRdb's version contains in-frame clones alone and is incomplete. The listing contains around 58,000 clones. The sequencing sample was made of PBMCs. These receptors were collected from a man aged 45-60 years in good health and CMV-seropositive. CDR3s include the opening cysteine and the closing phenylalanine or tryptophan. D genes are given only for firm matches.

d_call,j_call,v_call,cdr3_nt,cdr3_aa
TRBD1,TRBJ1-3,TRBV7-9,TGTGCCAGCAGTACGGACAGGGGGGCTGGAAACACCATATATTTT,CASSTDRGAGNTIYF
TRBD1,TRBJ1-3,TRBV9,TGTGCCAGCAGCGTAGCCTCCTGGGGGACAGGGGTTATCTCTGGAAACACCATATATTTT,CASSVASWGTGVISGNTIYF
TRBD2,TRBJ2-1,TRBV6-6,TGTGCCAGCAGAATACGGCGGGAGGGCCTTCCCCATGAGCAGTTCTTC,CASRIRREGLPHEQFF
TRBD2,TRBJ2-3,TRBV9,TGTGCCAGCAGCCCGGGACTAGCAGGAAATACGCAGTATTTT,CASSPGLAGNTQYF
.,TRBJ2-3,TRBV19,TGTGCCAGCAAGGGGCCATCAGCCTATAGCACAGATACGCAGTATTTT,CASKGPSAYSTDTQYF
TRBD2,TRBJ2-3,TRBV4-2,TGTGCCAGCAGCCAAGCCCCAACTAGCGGGAGTACAGATACGCAGTATTTT,CASSQAPTSGSTDTQYF
TRBD1,TRBJ1-1,TRBV19,TGTGCCAGTAGTATCGGGGGGACAGGCGCAATCACTGAAGCTTTCTTT,CASSIGGTGAITEAFF
.,TRBJ2-3,TRBV5-1,TGCGCCAGCAGCTTGTTGGCAGGGTATGCAGATACGCAGTATTTT,CASSLLAGYADTQYF
TRBD1,TRBJ1-1,TRBV4-1,TGCGCCAGCAGCCAACACCCAACAGGGGCGAACACTGAAGCTTTCTTT,CASSQHPTGANTEAFF
.,TRBJ1-4,TRBV12-2,TGTGCAAGTCGCCCCGACAGGGGATGTGAAAAACTGTTTTTT,CASRPDRGCEKLFF
.,TRBJ1-5,TRBV18,TGTGCCAGCTCACCAGGTGGGGGGGTAGCACGACAGCCCCAGCATTTT,CASSPGGGVARQPQHF
TRBD2,TRBJ2-1,TRBV13,TGTGCCAGCAGCCCCCGACTAGCGGGAGGGTCCAATGAGCAGTTCTTC,CASSPRLAGGSNEQFF
TRBD2,TRBJ2-1,TRBV4-1,TGCGCCAGCAGCCAAGAGGAGCGGGAGCGGGGTGAGCAGTTCTTC,CASSQEERERGEQFF
TRBD1,TRBJ2-6,TRBV9,TGTGCCAGCAGCCCACAGGGGGCGCTTCTATCTGCTGGGGCCAACGTCCTGACTTTC,CASSPQGALLSAGANVLTF
TRBD1,TRBJ1-2,TRBV7-2,TGTGCCAGCAGCGCACACCCGGAGGGGGACAGGAGTTCTCGCTACACCTTC,CASSAHPEGDRSSRYTF
.,TRBJ1-1,TRBV5-6,TGTGCCAGCAGCCCCCGGGGTTGGGGGGATACTGAAGCTTTCTTT,CASSPRGWGDTEAFF
TRBD2,TRBJ2-7,TRBV18,TGTGCCAGCTCAGCCGGGACTAACGAGCAGTACTTC,CASSAGTNEQYF
.,TRBJ1-3,TRBV6-6,TGTGCCAGCAAGAGAGGTGGGGCCTCTGGAAACACCATATATTTT,CASKRGGASGNTIYF
TRBD1,TRBJ2-5,TRBV18,TGTGCCAGCTCACCGCACCCCCCGGGACAGGGGGAGACCCAGTACTTC,CASSPHPPGQGETQYF
TRBD1,TRBJ2-5,TRBV11-1,TGTGCCAGCAGTTCGTGGACAGGTGCAGAGACCCAGTACTTC,CASSSWTGAETQYF
.,TRBJ1-2,TRBV5-4,TGTGCCAGCAGCCTAAAACAGGGAGGGGATGGCTACACCTTC,CASSLKQGGDGYTF
.,TRBJ2-5,TRBV6-5,TGTGCCAGCAGTAGGGGTGGAGGCAGGGGTGAGACCCAGTACTTC,CASSRGGGRGETQYF
.,TRBJ2-2,TRBV15,TGTGCCACCAGCCACCGGGGTACCACCGGGGAGCTGTTTTTT,CATSHRGTTGELFF
TRBD1,TRBJ1-5,TRBV5-6,TGTGCCAGCAGCGCTTTACAGGGGATGGGTCAGCCCCAGCATTTT,CASSALQGMGQPQHF
.,TRBJ2-3,TRBV29-1,TGCAGCGTCGTACAGGGTTCTCGCACAGATACGCAGTATTTT,CSVVQGSRTDTQYF
TRBD1,TRBJ1-6,TRBV7-9,TGTGCCAGCATGGGGACAGGGAATTCACCCCTCCACTTT,CASMGTGNSPLHF
.,TRBJ2-7,TRBV6-5,TGTGCCAGCAGTTTATACTCTCCCCTACTAGGCGAGCAGTACTTC,CASSLYSPLLGEQYF
TRBD1,TRBJ1-1,TRBV6-4,TGTGCCAGCAGCACCGGACAGGGGAGCACTGAAGCTTTCTTT,CASSTGQGSTEAFF
TRBD1,TRBJ1-1,TRBV7-9,TGTGCCGGACAGGGTGGATTTATCATGAACACTGAAGCTTTCTTT,CAGQGGFIMNTEAFF
TRBD2,TRBJ2-2,TRBV15,TGTGCCACCAGCAGAGATTCTATAGCGGGCGGGGAGCTGTTTTTT,CATSRDSIAGGELFF
.,TRBJ2-1,TRBV4-1,TGCGCCAGCAGCCAGACCGGGACTCTCTACAATGAGCAGTTCTTC,CASSQTGTLYNEQFF
.,TRBJ2-7,TRBV19,TGTGCCAGTAGACAGACAGGTTCCACCTACGAGCAGTACTTC,CASRQTGSTYEQYF
.,TRBJ1-1,TRBV5-8,TGTGCCAGCAGCTTGATCCGAGCGAACACTGAAGCTTTCTTT,CASSLIRANTEAFF
TRBD1,TRBJ2-7,TRBV28,TGTGCCAGCAGCCGACGGACAGGGCATGCCTACGAGCAGTACTTC,CASSRRTGHAYEQYF
TRBD2,TRBJ2-5,TRBV11-2,TGTGCCAGCAGCTCGGGACTAGCGGGAGAGACCCAGTACTTC,CASSSGLAGETQYF
TRBD1,TRBJ1-1,TRBV5-1,TGCGCCAGCAGACCTACAGGGGGCACTGAAGCTTTCTTT,CASRPTGGTEAFF
.,TRBJ2-5,TRBV15,TGTGCCACCAGCAGAGATCCGGGAGCGGGAGAGACCCAGTACTTC,CATSRDPGAGETQYF
.,TRBJ2-5,TRBV7-2,TGTGCCAGCAGCTTTGGGGGGTCCCGGAGGGCCCAGTACTTC,CASSFGGSRRAQYF
TRBD1,TRBJ2-5,TRBV5-1,TGCGCCAGCAGCCCTGGACAGGTTGAAGAGACCCAGTACTTC,CASSPGQVEETQYF
.,TRBJ2-7,TRBV19,TGTGCCAGTAGTCCAGGAGGGATACACGAGCAGTACTTC,CASSPGGIHEQYF
.,TRBJ2-1,TRBV12-1,TGTGCCAGCAGCTCCGGACTAGCGTCCTACAATGAGCAGTTCTTC,CASSSGLASYNEQFF
TRBD1,TRBJ2-5,TRBV29-1,TGCAGCGCAACAGGGGGCGGGGAGACCCAGTACTTC,CSATGGGETQYF
.,TRBJ1-2,TRBV28,TGTGCCACCGCGAGTCGGGTCTATGGCTACACCTTC,CATASRVYGYTF
.,TRBJ1-4,TRBV25-1,TGTGCCAGCAGTGTACCAGGACTTGCAACTAATGAAAAACTGTTTTTT,CASSVPGLATNEKLFF
TRBD1,TRBJ2-7,TRBV4-3,TGCGCCAGCAGCCTCCAACGGGGACAGCGCGAGCAGTACTTC,CASSLQRGQREQYF
TRBD2,TRBJ2-3,TRBV6-5,TGTGCCAGCAGTCTCCTAGCGGCCGCAGATACGCAGTATTTT,CASSLLAAADTQYF
.,TRBJ2-2,TRBV19,TGTGCCAGTAGTGGACTCAACACCGGGGAGCTGTTTTTT,CASSGLNTGELFF
.,TRBJ2-7,TRBV6-5,TGTGCCAGCAGCCTATTGGACTTC,CASSLLDF
.,TRBJ2-7,TRBV19,TGTGCCAGTAGTAATCTCCAGGGGCGATCCGAGCAGTACTTC,CASSNLQGRSEQYF
.,TRBJ1-5,TRBV6-5,TGTGCCAGCCAAGTTACGCGAGTTAGCAATCAGCCCCAGCATTTT,CASQVTRVSNQPQHF
TRBD1,TRBJ1-1,TRBV13,TGTGCCAGCAGCTTGGACAGGGGGAACACTGAAGCTTTCTTT,CASSLDRGNTEAFF
.,TRBJ1-4,TRBV18,TGTGCCAGCTCACCGGGGAGGGGAAATGAAAAACTGTTTTTT,CASSPGRGNEKLFF
TRBD1,TRBJ2-7,TRBV5-1,TGCGCCAGCAGCCGGACAGGACTTACAGAGCAGTACTTC,CASSRTGLTEQYF
.,TRBJ1-3,TRBV5-1,TGCGCCAGCAGCTTGCGGTCCTCGGGGGGAAACACCATATATTTT,CASSLRSSGGNTIYF
TRBD2,TRBJ2-7,TRBV5-1,TGCGCCAGCAGCGAGACTAGCGGGGGGACCTACGAGCAGTACTTC,CASSETSGGTYEQYF
.,TRBJ1-2,TRBV5-6,TGTGCCAGCAGCTTGGGGGGCGGACCCATCTATGGCTACACCTTC,CASSLGGGPIYGYTF
TRBD1,TRBJ1-2,TRBV4-1,TGCGCCAGCAGCCAAGATAGGCGGACAGGGGGCGATGGCTACACCTTC,CASSQDRRTGGDGYTF